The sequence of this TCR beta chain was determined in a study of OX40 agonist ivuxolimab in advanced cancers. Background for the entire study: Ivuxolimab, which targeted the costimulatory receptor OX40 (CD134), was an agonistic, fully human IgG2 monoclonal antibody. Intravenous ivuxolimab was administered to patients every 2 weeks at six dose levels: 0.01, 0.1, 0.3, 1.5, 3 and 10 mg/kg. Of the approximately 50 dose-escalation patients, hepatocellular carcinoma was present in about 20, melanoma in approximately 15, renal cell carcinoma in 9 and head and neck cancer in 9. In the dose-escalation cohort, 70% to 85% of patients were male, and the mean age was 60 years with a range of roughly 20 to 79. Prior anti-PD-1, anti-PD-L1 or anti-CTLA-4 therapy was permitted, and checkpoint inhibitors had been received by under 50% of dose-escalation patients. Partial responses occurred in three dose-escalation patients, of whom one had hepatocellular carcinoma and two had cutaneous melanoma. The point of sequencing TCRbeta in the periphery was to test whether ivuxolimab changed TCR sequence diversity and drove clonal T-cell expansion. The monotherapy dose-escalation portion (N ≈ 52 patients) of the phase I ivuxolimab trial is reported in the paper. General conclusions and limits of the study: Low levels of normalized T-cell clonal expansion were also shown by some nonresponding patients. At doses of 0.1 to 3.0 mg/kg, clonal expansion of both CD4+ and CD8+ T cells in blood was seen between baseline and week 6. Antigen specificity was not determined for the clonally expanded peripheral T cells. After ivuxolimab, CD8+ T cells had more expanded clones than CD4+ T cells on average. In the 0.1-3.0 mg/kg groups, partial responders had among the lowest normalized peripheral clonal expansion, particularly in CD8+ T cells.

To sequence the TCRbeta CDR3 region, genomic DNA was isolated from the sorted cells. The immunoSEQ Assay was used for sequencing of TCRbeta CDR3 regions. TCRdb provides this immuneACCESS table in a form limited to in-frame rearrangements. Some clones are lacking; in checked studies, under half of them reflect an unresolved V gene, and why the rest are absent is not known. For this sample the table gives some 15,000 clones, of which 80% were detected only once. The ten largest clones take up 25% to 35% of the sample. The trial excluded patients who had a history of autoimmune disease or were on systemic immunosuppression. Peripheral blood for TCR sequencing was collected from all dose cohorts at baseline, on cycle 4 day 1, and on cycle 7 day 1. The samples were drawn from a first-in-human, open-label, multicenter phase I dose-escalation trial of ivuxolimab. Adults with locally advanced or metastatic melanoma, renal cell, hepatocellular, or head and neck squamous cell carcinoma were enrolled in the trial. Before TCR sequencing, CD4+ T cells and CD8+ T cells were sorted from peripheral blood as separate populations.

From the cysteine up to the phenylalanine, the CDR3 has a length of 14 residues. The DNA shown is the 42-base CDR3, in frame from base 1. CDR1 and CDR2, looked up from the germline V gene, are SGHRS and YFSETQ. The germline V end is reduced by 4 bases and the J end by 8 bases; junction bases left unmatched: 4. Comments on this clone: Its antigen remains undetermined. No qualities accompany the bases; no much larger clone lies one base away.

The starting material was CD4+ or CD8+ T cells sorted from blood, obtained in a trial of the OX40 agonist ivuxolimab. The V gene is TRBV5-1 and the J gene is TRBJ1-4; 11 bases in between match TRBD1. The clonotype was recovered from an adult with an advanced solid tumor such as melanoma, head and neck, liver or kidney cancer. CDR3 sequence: CASSPGQGEEKLFF. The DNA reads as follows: TGCGCCAGCAGCCCGGGACAGGGGGAAGAAAAACTGTTTTTT.